This TCR beta chain stems from a study of siplizumab effects on memory and regulatory T cells. Profiled with immunoSEQ multiplex PCR; TCRdb holds only in-frame clones, not every one. The table records approximately 75,000 clones, 93% of them present only once. In regard to this clone: Its matching antigen is unknown.

Study-wide points: Alloreactive sequences traceable to unstimulated CD4+ memory cells declined significantly under siplizumab.

The CDR3 totals 12 residues. This sequence was found in a human donor in good health. The rearrangement uses TRBV7-1 and TRBJ1-2, with no clear D. TRBV7-1 is identified as an open reading frame with a role that is uncertain. Sequencing was performed on CD8+ T cells sorted from blood. The CDR3 DNA sequence: TGTGCTTCCCGGGAAGCTAACTATGGCTACACCTTC. It translates to CASREANYGYTF.